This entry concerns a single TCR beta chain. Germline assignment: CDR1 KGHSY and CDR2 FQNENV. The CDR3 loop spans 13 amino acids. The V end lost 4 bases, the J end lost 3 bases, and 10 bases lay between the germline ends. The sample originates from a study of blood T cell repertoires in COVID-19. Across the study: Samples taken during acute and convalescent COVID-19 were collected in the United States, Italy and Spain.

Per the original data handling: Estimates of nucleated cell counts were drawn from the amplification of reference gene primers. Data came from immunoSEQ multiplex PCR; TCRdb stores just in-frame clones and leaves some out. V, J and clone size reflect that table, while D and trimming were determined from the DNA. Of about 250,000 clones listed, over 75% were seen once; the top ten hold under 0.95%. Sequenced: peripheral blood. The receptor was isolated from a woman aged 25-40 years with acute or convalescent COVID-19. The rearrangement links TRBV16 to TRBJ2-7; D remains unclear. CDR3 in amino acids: CASSLNRIYEQYF. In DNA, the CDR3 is TGTGCCAGCAGCCTTAACAGAATCTACGAGCAGTACTTC.